Listed below are T cell receptor beta chains from one sample, sequenced in a study. Sequencing was performed with immunoSEQ multiplex PCR; in TCRdb, only in-frame clones are kept and a portion is missing. This table has under 90,000 clones, around 93% appearing once. The sequencing input was PBMCs. These receptor sequences come from a man aged 35-49 years with rheumatoid arthritis. CDR3s include the opening cysteine and the closing phenylalanine or tryptophan. Each record gives: V gene, D gene, J gene, clone size, CDR3 length, CDR3 DNA, CDR3 protein. The D gene is left open where the match is weak. Clone size is shown for a subset of rows, as once, few, many or a class of expanded clone.

>TRBV19|NA|TRBJ1-1|NA|13
TGTGCCAGTAGTATAGTTCTCGGCACTGAAGCTTTCTTT
CASSIVLGTEAFF
>TRBV5-1|NA|TRBJ2-3|NA|12
TGCGCCAGCAGCTTGGTGACAGATACGCAGTATTTT
CASSLVTDTQYF
>TRBV19|TRBD1|TRBJ2-1|NA|16
TGTGCCAGTAGTATCGGGGACAGTTACTCCTACAATGAGCAGTTCTTC
CASSIGDSYSYNEQFF
>TRBV29-1|TRBD2|TRBJ2-7|few|14
TGCAGCGTTGTGAGAGCGGGACTCTCCTACGAGCAGTACTTC
CSVVRAGLSYEQYF
>TRBV6-1|NA|TRBJ1-1|NA|13
TGTGCCAGCAGTGAAGTGCAGAACACTGAAGCTTTCTTT
CASSEVQNTEAFF
>TRBV28|NA|TRBJ2-7|once|15
TGTGCCAGCAGTCTCCTAGGCCCCGGGGGTCACGAGCAGTACTTC
CASSLLGPGGHEQYF
>TRBV2|TRBD1|TRBJ2-7|NA|15
TGTGCCAGCAGACCCGGGACAGGGGGCATCTACGAGCAGTACTTC
CASRPGTGGIYEQYF
>TRBV5-8|TRBD1|TRBJ2-7|NA|16
TGTGCCAGCAGCCAGGGTGGGGACAGGGGGTTCTACGAGCAGTACTTC
CASSQGGDRGFYEQYF
>TRBV28|NA|TRBJ2-5|NA|13
TGTGCCAGCAGTAGGGGCAGGGCAGAGACCCAGTACTTC
CASSRGRAETQYF
>TRBV6-5|NA|TRBJ1-6|NA|16
TGTGCCAGCAGTTACTCTGGGAGGACCTATAATTCACCCCTCCACTTT
CASSYSGRTYNSPLHF
>TRBV7-9|NA|TRBJ2-3|NA|16
TGTGCCAGCAGCCGGGGCCGCAGCGAAAGCACAGATACGCAGTATTTT
CASSRGRSESTDTQYF
>TRBV12-5|NA|TRBJ1-1|few|12
TGTGCTAGTGGCCTCTCCTACACAGAAGCTTTCTTT
CASGLSYTEAFF
>TRBV19|TRBD1|TRBJ2-7|NA|13
TGTGCCAGTAGCCTCCAGGGGGCATACGAGCAGTACTTC
CASSLQGAYEQYF
>TRBV7-9|NA|TRBJ2-3|NA|14
TGTGCCAGCAGCTTCGACCGGAGCACAGATACGCAGTATTTT
CASSFDRSTDTQYF
>TRBV28|TRBD2|TRBJ2-1|NA|16
TGTGCCAGCAGTTTAATTGGCGGGAGAGTGTACAATGAGCAGTTCTTC
CASSLIGGRVYNEQFF
>TRBV5-1|TRBD1|TRBJ2-5|NA|15
TGCGCCAGCTCCACGTTGTCAGGGACAGGGGAGACCCAGTACTTC
CASSTLSGTGETQYF
>TRBV5-4|NA|TRBJ1-2|NA|16
TGTGCCAGCAGCCCGACTCTAGGGACGGGGATCTATGGCTACACCTTC
CASSPTLGTGIYGYTF
>TRBV18|TRBD2|TRBJ2-2|NA|16
TGTGCCAGCTCACCGGGACTAGCGACGAACACCGGGGAGCTGTTTTTT
CASSPGLATNTGELFF
>TRBV13|TRBD1|TRBJ2-1|NA|18
TGTGCCAGCAGCACTCAACTGTCCCAGGGGGCCGGCTACAATGAGCAGTTCTTC
CASSTQLSQGAGYNEQFF
>TRBV14|TRBD1|TRBJ1-2|NA|13
TGTGCCAGCAGTCGACAGGGAGGTTATGGCTACACCTTC
CASSRQGGYGYTF
>TRBV29-1|NA|TRBJ2-1|NA|12
TGCAGCGTTGAAGCGGGGTTTGGTGAGCAGTTCTTC
CSVEAGFGEQFF
>TRBV12-3/TRBV12-4|NA|TRBJ1-1|NA|13
TGTGCCAGCAGTTTAGCGGGGCCCACTGAAGCTTTCTTT
CASSLAGPTEAFF
>TRBV27|NA|TRBJ2-1|NA|12
TGTGCCAGCAGCTCGGGGATCGATGAGCAGTTCTTC
CASSSGIDEQFF
>TRBV27|NA|TRBJ2-7|once|14
TGTGCCAGCAGTTTATCGACGGGTACCTACGAGCAGTACTTC
CASSLSTGTYEQYF
>TRBV28|NA|TRBJ1-4|NA|15
TGTGCCAGCACTACCTCCGGGACGACTAATGAAAAACTGTTTTTT
CASTTSGTTNEKLFF
>TRBV19|NA|TRBJ1-4|NA|15
TGTGCCAGTAGTATATCGCCTGCAACTAATGAAAAACTGTTTTTT
CASSISPATNEKLFF
>TRBV6-5|NA|TRBJ1-3|NA|13
TGTGCCAGCAGTTACGGGCACGGAAACACCATATATTTT
CASSYGHGNTIYF
>TRBV29-1|TRBD2|TRBJ2-1|NA|13
TGCAGCGAATCTAGCGGGAGCTTGAATGAGCAGTTCTTC
CSESSGSLNEQFF
>TRBV10-1|NA|TRBJ1-1|NA|14
TGCGCCAGCAGTGCCAGGGACGCCAACACTGAAGCTTTCTTT
CASSARDANTEAFF
>TRBV6-5|TRBD2|TRBJ2-7|NA|15
TGTGCCAGCAGCCCAGGGACTAGCGGGTTGAGGGAGCAGTACTTC
CASSPGTSGLREQYF
>TRBV3-1/TRBV3-2|TRBD2|TRBJ2-7|NA|18
TGTGCCAGCAGCCAGGATCCCACGGGGGGAGGGCCTTTCTACGAGCAGTACTTC
CASSQDPTGGGPFYEQYF
>TRBV7-2|NA|TRBJ1-1|NA|11
TGTGCCAGCAGCTTATCGATTGAAGCTTTCTTT
CASSLSIEAFF
>TRBV30|NA|TRBJ2-7|NA|13
TGTGCCTGGAGCGCCTCTCATTCCTACGAGCAGTACTTC
CAWSASHSYEQYF
>TRBV16|NA|TRBJ1-1|NA|15
TGTGCCAGCAGCCAATCCAGGGCCCAGAACACTGAAGCTTTCTTT
CASSQSRAQNTEAFF
>TRBV7-8|TRBD1|TRBJ1-6|NA|14
TGTGCCAGCAGCTCAGGGACAGATTTCTCACCCCTCCACTTT
CASSSGTDFSPLHF